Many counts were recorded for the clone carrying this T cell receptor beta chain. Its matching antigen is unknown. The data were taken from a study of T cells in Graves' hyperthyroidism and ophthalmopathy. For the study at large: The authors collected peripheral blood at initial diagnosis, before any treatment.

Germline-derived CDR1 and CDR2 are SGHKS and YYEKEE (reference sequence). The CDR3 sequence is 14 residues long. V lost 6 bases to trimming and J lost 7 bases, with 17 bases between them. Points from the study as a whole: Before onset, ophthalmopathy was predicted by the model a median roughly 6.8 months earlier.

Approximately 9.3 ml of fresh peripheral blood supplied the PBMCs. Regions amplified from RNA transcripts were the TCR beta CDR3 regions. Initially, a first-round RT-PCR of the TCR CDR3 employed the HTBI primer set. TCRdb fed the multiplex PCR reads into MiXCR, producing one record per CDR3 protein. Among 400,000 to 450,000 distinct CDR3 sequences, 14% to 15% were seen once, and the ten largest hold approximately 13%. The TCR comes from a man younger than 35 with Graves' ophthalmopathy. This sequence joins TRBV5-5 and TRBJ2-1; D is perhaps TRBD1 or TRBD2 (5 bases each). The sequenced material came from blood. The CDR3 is CASTKLRGGNEQFF. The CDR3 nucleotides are TGTGCCAGCACCAAATTGAGGGGTGGAAATGAGCAGTTCTTC.